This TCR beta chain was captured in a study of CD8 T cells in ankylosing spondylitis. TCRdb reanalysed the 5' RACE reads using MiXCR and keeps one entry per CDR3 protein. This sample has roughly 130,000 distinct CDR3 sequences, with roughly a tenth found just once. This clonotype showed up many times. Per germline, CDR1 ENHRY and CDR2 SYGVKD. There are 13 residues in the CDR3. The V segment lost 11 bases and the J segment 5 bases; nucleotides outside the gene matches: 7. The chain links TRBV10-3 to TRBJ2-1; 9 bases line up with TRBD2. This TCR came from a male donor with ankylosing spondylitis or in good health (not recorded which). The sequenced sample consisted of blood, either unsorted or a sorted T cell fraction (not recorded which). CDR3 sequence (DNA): TGTGCCGCACAAGCTAGCGGGGACAATGAGCAGTTCTTC. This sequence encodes CAAQASGDNEQFF.